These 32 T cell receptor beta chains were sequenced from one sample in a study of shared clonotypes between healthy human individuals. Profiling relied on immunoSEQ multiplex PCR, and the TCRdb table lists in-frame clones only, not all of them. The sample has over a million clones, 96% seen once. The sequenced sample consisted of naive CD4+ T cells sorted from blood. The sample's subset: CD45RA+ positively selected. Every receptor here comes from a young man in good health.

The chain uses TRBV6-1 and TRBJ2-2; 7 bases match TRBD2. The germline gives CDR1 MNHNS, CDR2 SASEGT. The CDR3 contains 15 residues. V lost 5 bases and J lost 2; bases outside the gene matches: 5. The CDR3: CASSSREGNTGELFF. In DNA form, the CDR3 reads TGTGCCAGCAGTTCGAGGGAGGGTAACACCGGGGAGCTGTTTTTT.

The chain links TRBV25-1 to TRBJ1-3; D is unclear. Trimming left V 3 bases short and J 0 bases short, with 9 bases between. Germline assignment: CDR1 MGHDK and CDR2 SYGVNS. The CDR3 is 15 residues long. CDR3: CASSDLPFSGNTIYF. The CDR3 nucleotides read TGTGCCAGCAGTGACCTGCCATTCTCTGGAAACACCATATATTTT.

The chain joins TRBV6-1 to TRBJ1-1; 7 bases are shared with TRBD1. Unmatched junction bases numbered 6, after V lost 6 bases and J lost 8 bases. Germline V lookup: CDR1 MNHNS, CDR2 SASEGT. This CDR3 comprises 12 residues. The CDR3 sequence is CASSLIGGEAFF. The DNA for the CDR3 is TGTGCCAGCAGCTTAATAGGGGGCGAAGCTTTCTTT.

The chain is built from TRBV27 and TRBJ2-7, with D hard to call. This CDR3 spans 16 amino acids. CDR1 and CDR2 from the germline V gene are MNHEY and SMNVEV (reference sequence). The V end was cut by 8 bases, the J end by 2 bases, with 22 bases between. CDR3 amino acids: CASSNLKVGDTYEQYF. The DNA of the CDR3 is TGTGCCAGCTCAAACTTGAAGGTCGGCGACACCTACGAGCAGTACTTC.

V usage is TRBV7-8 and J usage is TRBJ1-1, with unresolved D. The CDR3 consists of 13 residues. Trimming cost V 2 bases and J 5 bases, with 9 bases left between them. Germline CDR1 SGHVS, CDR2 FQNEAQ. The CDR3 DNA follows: TGTGCCAGCAGCTTACGGGAGGGAACTGAAGCTTTCTTT. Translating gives CASSLREGTEAFF.

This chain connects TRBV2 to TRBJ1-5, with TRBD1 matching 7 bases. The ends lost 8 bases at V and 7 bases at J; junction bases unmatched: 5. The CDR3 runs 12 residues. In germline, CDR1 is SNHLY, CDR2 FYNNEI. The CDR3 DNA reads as TGTGCCAGCTCCGGGACAGTCCAGCCCCAGCATTTT. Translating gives CASSGTVQPQHF.

The CDR3 DNA follows: TGTGCCAGCAGTCGACGATTAGAGGGGTGGGTTACAGATACGCAGTATTTT. It encodes CASSRRLEGWVTDTQYF. The rearrangement uses TRBV27 and TRBJ2-3, with D perhaps given as TRBD1 or TRBD2 (5 bases each). The V gene lost 5 bases and the J gene lost 3 bases, with 21 bases spanning the gap. Germline CDR1 reads MNHEY; CDR2 reads SMNVEV (reference sequence). The CDR3 is made up of 17 amino acids.

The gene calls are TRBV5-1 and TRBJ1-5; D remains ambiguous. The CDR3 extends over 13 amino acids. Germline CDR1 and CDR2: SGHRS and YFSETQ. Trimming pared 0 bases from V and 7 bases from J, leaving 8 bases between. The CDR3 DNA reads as TGCGCCAGCAGCTTGGTGGGTTTCCAGCCCCAGCATTTT. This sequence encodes CASSLVGFQPQHF.

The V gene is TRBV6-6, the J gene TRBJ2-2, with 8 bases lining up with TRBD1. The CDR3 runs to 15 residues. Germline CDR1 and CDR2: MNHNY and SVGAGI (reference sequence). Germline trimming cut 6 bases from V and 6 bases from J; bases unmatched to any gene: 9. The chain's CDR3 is CASRVDRGGPGELFF. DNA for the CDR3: TGTGCCAGCAGGGTAGACAGGGGAGGTCCCGGGGAGCTGTTTTTT.

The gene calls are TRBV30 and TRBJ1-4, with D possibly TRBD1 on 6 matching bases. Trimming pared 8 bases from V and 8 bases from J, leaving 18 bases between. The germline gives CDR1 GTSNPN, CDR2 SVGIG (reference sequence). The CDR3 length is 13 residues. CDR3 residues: CAGPGQQTEKLFF. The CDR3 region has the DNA TGTGCCGGCCCGGGACAACAGACCGAAAAACTGTTTTTT.

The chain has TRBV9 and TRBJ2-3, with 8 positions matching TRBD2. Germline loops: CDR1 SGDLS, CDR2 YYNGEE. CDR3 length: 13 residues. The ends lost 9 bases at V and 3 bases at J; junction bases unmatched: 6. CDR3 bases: TGTGCCATTGCCAAGCGGGAGACAGATACGCAGTATTTT. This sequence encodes CAIAKRETDTQYF. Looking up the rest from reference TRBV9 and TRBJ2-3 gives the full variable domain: DSGVTQTPKHLITATGQRVTLRCSPRSGDLSVYWYQQSLDQGLQFLIQYYNGEERAKGNILERFSAQQFPDLHSELNLSSLELGDSALYFCAIAKRETDTQYFGPGTRLTVL.

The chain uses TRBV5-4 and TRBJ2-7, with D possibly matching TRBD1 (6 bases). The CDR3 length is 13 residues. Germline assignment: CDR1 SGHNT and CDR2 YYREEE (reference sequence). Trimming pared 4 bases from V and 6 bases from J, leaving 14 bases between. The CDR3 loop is CASSRDTAREQYF. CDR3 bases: TGTGCCAGCAGCCGGGACACCGCTCGCGAGCAGTACTTC.

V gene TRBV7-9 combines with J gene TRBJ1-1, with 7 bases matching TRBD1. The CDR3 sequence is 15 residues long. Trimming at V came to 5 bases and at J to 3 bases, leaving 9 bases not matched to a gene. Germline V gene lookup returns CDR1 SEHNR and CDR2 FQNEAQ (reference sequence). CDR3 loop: CASSKRTRGDTEAFF. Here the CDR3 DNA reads TGTGCCAGCAGCAAAAGGACCAGGGGGGACACTGAAGCTTTCTTT.

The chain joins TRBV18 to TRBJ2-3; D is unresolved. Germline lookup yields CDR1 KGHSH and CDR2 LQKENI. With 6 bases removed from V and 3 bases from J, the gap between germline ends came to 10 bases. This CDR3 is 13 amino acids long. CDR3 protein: CASSPRQTDTQYF. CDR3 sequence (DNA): TGTGCCAGCTCTCCTCGGCAAACAGATACGCAGTATTTT. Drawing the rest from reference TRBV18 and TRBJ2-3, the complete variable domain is NAGVMQNPRHLVRRRGQEARLRCSPMKGHSHVYWYRQLPEEGLKFMVYLQKENIIDESGMPKERFSAEFPKEGPSILRIQQVVRGDSAAYFCASSPRQTDTQYFGPGTRLTVL.

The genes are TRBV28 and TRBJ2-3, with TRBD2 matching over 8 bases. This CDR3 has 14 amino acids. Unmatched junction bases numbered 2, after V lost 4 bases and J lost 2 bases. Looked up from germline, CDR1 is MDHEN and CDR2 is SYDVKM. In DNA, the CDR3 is TGTGCCAGCAGTTCTAGCGGGTACACAGATACGCAGTATTTT. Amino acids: CASSSSGYTDTQYF. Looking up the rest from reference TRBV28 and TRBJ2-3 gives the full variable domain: DVKVTQSSRYLVKRTGEKVFLECVQDMDHENMFWYRQDPGLGLRLIYFSYDVKMKEKGDIPEGYSVSREKKERFSLILESASTNQTSMYLCASSSSGYTDTQYFGPGTRLTVL.

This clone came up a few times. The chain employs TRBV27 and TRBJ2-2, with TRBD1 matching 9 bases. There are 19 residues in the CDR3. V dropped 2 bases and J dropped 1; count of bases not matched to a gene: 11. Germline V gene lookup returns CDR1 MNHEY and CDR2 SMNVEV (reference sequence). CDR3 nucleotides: TGTGCCAGCAGTTTACCAACCAGCGGACAGGGGCTGAACACCGGGGAGCTGTTTTTT. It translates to CASSLPTSGQGLNTGELFF.

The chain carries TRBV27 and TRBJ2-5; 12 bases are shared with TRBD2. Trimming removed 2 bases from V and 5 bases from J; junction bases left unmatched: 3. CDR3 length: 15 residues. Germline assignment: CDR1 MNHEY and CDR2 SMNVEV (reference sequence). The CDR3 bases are TGTGCCAGCAGTTTACTAGCGGGAGGGCCGGAGACCCAGTACTTC. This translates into CASSLLAGGPETQYF.

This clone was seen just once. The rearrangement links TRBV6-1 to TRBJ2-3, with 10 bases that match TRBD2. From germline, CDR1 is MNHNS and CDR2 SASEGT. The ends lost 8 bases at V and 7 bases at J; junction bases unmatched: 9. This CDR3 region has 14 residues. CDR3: CASVRAGGVYTQYF. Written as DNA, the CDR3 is TGTGCCAGCGTACGAGCGGGAGGGGTATATACGCAGTATTTT.

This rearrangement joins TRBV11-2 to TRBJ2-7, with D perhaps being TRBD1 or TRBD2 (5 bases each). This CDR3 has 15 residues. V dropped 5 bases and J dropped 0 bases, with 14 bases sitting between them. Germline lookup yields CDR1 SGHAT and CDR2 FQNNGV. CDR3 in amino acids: CASSPGPSSSYEQYF. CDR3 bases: TGTGCCAGCAGCCCGGGACCCTCTAGCTCCTACGAGCAGTACTTC. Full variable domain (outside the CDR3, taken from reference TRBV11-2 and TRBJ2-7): EAGVAQSPRYKIIEKRQSVAFWCNPISGHATLYWYQQILGQGPKLLIQFQNNGVVDDSQLPKDRFSAERLKGVDSTLKIQPAKLEDSAVYLCASSPGPSSSYEQYFGPGTRLTVT.

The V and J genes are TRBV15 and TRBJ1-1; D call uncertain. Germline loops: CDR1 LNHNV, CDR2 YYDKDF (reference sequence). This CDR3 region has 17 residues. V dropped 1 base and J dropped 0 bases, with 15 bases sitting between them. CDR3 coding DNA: TGTGCCACCAGCAGAGTAGGTTGGGGTCAGATGAACACTGAAGCTTTCTTT. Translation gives CATSRVGWGQMNTEAFF.

CDR3 DNA sequence: TGTGCCACCAGCAGAGTCCCGGGCTCCTACGAGCAGTACTTC. This codes for CATSRVPGSYEQYF. The V gene is TRBV15, the J gene TRBJ2-7; D gene uncertain. CDR1 LNHNV and CDR2 YYDKDF come from the germline V gene (reference sequence). V lost 1 base and J 0 bases, leaving 7 bases between the germline ends. The CDR3 contains 14 residues.

The CDR3, as DNA: TGCAGTGCTAGTCCGCAGTACGAGCAGTACTTC. Translation gives CSASPQYEQYF. This chain connects TRBV20-1 to TRBJ2-7; D is uncertain. The CDR3 is 11 residues long. V lost 3 bases and J 4 bases, leaving 7 bases between the germline ends. The V gene's germline CDR1 is DFQATT and CDR2 SNEGSKA (reference sequence).

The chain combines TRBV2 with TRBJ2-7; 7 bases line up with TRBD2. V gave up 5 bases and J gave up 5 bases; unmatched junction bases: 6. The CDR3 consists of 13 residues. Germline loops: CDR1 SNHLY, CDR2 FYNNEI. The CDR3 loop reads CASSSAGVDEQYF. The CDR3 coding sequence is TGTGCCAGCAGTTCCGCGGGAGTCGACGAGCAGTACTTC.

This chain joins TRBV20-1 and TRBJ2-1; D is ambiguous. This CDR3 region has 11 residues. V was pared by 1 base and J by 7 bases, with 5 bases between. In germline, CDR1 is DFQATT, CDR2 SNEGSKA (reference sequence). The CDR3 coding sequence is TGCAGTGCTAGAGCCTGGAATGAGCAGTTCTTC. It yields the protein CSARAWNEQFF.

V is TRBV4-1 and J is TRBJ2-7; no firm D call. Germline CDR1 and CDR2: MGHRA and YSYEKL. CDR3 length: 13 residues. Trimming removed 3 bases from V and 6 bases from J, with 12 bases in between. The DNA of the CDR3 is TGCGCCAGCAGCCATTTGCAGGAGATCGAGCAGTACTTC. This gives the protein CASSHLQEIEQYF.

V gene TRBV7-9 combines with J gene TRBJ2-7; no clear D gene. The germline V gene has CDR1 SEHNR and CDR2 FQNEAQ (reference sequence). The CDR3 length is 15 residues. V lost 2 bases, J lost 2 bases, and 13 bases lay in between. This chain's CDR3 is CASSLSLWVAYEQYF. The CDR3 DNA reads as TGTGCCAGCAGCTTAAGCTTGTGGGTCGCCTACGAGCAGTACTTC.

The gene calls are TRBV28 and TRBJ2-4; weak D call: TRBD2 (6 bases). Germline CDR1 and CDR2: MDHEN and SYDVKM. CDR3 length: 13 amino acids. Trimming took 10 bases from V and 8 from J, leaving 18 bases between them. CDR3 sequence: CATIDTWEDIQYF. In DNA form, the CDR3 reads TGTGCCACCATAGACACGTGGGAGGACATTCAGTACTTC.

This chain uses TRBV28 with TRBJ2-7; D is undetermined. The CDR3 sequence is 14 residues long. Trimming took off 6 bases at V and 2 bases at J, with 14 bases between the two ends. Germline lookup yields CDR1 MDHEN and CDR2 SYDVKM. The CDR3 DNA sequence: TGTGCCAGCAGGCTCGCTAGGGATCCCTACGAGCAGTACTTC. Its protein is CASRLARDPYEQYF.

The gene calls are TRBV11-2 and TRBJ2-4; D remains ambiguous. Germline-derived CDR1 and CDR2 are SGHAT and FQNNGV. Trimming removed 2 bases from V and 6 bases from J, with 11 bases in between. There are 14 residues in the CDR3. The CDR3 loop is CASSLRDKGNIQYF. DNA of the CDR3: TGTGCCAGCAGCTTACGAGACAAGGGAAACATTCAGTACTTC.

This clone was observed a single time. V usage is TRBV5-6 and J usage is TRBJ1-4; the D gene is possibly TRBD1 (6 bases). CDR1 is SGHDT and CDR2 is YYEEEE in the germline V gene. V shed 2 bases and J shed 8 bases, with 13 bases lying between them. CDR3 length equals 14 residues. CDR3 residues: CASSFGRGREKLFF. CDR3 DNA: TGTGCCAGCAGCTTCGGCAGGGGTAGGGAAAAACTGTTTTTT. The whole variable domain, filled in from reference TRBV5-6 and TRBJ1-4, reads DAGVTQSPTHLIKTRGQQVTLRCSPKSGHDTVSWYQQALGQGPQFIFQYYEEEERQRGNFPDRFSGHQFPNYSSELNVNALLLGDSALYLCASSFGRGREKLFFGSGTQLSVL.

CDR3 amino acids: CASSQGLAGVQFEQFF. The CDR3 nucleotides are TGCGCCAGCAGCCAAGGGCTAGCGGGAGTGCAATTTGAGCAGTTCTTC. The rearrangement uses TRBV4-1 and TRBJ2-1, with TRBD2 identical over 10 bases. The CDR3 covers 16 residues. The junction had 9 bases not matched to a gene; V was cut back by 1 base and J by 9 bases. Germline loops: CDR1 MGHRA, CDR2 YSYEKL.

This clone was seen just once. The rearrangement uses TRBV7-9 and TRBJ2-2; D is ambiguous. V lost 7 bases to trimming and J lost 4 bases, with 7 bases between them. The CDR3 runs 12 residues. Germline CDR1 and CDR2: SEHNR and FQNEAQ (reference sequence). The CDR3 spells CASTGVTGELFF. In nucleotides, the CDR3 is TGTGCCAGCACTGGGGTCACCGGGGAGCTGTTTTTT.